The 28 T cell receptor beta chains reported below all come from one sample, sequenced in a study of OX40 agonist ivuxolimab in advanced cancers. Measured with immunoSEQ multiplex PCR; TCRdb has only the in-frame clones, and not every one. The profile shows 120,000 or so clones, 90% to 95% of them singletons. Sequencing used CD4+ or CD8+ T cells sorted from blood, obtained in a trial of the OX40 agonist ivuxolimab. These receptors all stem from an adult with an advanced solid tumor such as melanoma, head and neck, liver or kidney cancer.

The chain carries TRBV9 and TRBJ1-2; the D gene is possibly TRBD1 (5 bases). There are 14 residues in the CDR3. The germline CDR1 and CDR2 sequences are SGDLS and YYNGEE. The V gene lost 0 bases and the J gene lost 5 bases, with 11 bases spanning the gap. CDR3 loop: CASSVENRWYGYTF. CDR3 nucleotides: TGTGCCAGCAGCGTAGAGAACAGGTGGTATGGCTACACCTTC.

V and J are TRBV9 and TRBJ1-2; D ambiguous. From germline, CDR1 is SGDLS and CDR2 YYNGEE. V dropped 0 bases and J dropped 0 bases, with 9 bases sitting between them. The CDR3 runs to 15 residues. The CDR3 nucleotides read TGTGCCAGCAGCGTAGGGGCCAGCTCTAACTATGGCTACACCTTC. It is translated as CASSVGASSNYGYTF.

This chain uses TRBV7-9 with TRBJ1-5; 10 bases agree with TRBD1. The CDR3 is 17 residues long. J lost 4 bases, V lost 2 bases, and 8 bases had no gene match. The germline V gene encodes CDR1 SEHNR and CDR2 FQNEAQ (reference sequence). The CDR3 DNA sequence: TGTGCCAGCAGCTTATCAGGGACAGGGGTTGGGAATCAGCCCCAGCATTTT. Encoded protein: CASSLSGTGVGNQPQHF.

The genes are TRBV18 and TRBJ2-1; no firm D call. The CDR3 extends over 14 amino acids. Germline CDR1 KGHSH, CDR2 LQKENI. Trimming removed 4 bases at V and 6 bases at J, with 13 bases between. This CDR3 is CASSLSAWGNEQFF. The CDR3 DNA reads TGTGCCAGCTCACTCTCCGCCTGGGGCAATGAGCAGTTCTTC.

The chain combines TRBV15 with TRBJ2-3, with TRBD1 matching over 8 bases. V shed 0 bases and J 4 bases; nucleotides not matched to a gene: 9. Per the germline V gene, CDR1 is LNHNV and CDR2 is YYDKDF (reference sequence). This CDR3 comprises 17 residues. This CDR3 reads CATSRDLDRDGADTQYF. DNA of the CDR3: TGTGCCACCAGCAGAGATCTGGACAGGGATGGCGCAGATACGCAGTATTTT.

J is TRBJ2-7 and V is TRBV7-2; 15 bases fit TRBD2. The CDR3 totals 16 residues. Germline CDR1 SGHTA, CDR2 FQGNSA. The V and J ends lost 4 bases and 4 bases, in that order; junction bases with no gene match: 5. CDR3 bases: TGTGCCAGCAGCTCCGGACTAGCGGGGGGGAAATACGAGCAGTACTTC. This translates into CASSSGLAGGKYEQYF.

This CDR3 reads CASSQDGYTDTQYF. CDR3 nucleotides: TGCGCCAGCAGCCAAGATGGTTACACAGATACGCAGTATTTT. This sequence joins TRBV4-1 and TRBJ2-3, with no clear D. Trimming left V 0 bases short and J 2 bases short, with 6 bases between. CDR3 length equals 14 residues. The germline V gene has CDR1 MGHRA and CDR2 YSYEKL.

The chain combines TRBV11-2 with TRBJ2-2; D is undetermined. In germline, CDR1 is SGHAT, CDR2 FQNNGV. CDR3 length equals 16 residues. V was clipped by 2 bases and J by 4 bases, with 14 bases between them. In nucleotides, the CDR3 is TGTGCCAGCAGCTTAACCCGTCTTGTGCTCACCGGGGAGCTGTTTTTT. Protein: CASSLTRLVLTGELFF.

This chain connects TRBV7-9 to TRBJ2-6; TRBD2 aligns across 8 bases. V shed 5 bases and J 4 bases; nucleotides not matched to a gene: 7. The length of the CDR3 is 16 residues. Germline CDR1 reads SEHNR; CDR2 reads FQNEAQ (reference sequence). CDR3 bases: TGTGCCAGCAGCCTGGGCGGGGGGACCGGGGCCAACGTCCTGACTTTC. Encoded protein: CASSLGGGTGANVLTF.

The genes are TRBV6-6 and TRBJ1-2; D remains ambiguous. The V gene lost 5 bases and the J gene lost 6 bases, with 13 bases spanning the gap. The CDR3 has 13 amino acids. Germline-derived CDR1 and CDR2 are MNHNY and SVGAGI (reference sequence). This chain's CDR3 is CASSTISSDGYTF. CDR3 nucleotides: TGTGCCAGCAGTACGATTTCCAGCGATGGCTACACCTTC.

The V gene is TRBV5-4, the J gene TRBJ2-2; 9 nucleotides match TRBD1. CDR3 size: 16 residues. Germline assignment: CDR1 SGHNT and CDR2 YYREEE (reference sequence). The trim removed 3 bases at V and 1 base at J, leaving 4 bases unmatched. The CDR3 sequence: CASSSPGQGNTGELFF. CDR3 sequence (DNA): TGTGCCAGCAGCTCCCCGGGACAGGGGAACACCGGGGAGCTGTTTTTT.

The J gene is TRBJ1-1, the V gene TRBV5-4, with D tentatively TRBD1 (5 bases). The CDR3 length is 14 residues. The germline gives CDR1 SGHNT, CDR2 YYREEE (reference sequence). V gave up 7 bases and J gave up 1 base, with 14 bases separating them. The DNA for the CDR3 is TGTGCCAGCCTTACCATGGGGGGGAACACTGAAGCTTTCTTT. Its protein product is CASLTMGGNTEAFF.

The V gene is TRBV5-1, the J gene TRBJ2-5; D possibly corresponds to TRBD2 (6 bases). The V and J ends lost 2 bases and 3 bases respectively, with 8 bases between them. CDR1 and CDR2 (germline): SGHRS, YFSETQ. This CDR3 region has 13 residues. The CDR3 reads CASSFAGKETQYF. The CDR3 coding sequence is TGCGCCAGCAGCTTCGCGGGGAAAGAGACCCAGTACTTC.

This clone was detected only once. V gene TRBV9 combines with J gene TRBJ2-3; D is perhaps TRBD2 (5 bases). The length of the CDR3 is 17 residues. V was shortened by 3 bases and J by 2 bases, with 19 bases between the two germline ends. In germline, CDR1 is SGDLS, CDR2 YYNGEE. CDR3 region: CASSAPGGVSSTDTQYF. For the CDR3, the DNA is TGTGCCAGCAGCGCCCCCGGAGGTGTTTCTTCCACAGATACGCAGTATTTT. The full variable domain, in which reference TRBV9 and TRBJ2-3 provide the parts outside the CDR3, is DSGVTQTPKHLITATGQRVTLRCSPRSGDLSVYWYQQSLDQGLQFLIQYYNGEERAKGNILERFSAQQFPDLHSELNLSSLELGDSALYFCASSAPGGVSSTDTQYFGPGTRLTVL.

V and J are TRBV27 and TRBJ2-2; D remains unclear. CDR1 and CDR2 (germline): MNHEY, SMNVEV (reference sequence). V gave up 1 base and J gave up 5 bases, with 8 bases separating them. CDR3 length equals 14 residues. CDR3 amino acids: CASSLYSGTGELFF. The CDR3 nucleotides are TGTGCCAGCAGTTTATACTCGGGTACCGGGGAGCTGTTTTTT.

The CDR3 region is CASSYRTGVPYEQYF. The CDR3 DNA reads TGTGCCAGCAGTTACCGTACAGGGGTCCCCTACGAGCAGTACTTC. The J gene is TRBJ2-7, the V gene TRBV6-5; 7 bases agree with TRBD1. The J segment lost 2 bases and the V segment lost 2 bases, leaving 6 bases of the junction unmatched. Germline CDR1 MNHEY, CDR2 SVGAGI. The CDR3 is made up of 15 amino acids.

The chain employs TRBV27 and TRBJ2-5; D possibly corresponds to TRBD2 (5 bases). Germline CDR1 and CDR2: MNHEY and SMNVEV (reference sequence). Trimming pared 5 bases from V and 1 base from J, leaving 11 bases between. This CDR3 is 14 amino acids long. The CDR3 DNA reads TGTGCCAGCAGTCGAGGGCAGATCCAAGAGACCCAGTACTTC. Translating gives CASSRGQIQETQYF.

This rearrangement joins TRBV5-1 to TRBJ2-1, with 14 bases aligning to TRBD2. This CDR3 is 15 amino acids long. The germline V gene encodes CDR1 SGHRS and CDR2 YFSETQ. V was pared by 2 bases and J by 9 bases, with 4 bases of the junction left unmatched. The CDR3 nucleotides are TGCGCCAGCAGCTTCGGACTAGCGGGAGGAAGTGAGCAGTTCTTC. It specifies CASSFGLAGGSEQFF.

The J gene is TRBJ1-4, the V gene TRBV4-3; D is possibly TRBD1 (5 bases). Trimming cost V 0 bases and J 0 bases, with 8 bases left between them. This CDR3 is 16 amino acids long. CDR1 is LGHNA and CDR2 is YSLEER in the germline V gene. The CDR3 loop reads CASSQDRGSTNEKLFF. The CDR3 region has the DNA TGCGCCAGCAGCCAAGATCGGGGGTCAACTAATGAAAAACTGTTTTTT.

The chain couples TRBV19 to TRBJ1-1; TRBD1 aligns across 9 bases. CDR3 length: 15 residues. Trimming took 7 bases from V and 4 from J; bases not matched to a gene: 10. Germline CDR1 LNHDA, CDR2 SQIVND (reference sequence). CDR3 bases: TGTGCCAGTACCACTACGGGACAGGGAGGCACTGAAGCTTTCTTT. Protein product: CASTTTGQGGTEAFF.

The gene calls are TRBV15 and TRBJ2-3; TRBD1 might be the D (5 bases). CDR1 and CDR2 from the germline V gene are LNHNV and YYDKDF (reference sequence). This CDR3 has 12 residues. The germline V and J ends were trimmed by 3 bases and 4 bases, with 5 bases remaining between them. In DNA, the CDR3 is TGTGCCACCAGCAGGACAGCAGATACGCAGTATTTT. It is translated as CATSRTADTQYF.

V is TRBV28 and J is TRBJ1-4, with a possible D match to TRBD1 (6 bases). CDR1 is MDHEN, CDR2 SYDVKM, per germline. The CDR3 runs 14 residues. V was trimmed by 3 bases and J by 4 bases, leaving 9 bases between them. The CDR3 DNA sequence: TGTGCCAGCAGTTTGATACAGGGTAATGAAAAACTGTTTTTT. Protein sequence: CASSLIQGNEKLFF.

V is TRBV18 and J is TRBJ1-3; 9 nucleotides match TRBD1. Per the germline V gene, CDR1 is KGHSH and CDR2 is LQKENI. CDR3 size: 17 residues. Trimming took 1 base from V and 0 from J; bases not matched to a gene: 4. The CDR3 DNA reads TGTGCCAGCTCACCACGGACAGGGGCTTCCTCTGGAAACACCATATATTTT. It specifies CASSPRTGASSGNTIYF.

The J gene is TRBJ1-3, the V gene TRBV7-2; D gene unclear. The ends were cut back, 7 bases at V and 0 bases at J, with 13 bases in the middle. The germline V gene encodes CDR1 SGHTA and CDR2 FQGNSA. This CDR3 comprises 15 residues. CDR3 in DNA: TGTGCCAGCACTTCCAACGGACGCTCTGGAAACACCATATATTTT. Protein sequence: CASTSNGRSGNTIYF.

The CDR3 nucleotides are TGTGCCAGCAGGCCACATGGGGCCAAAAACATTCAGTACTTC. This codes for CASRPHGAKNIQYF. The J gene is TRBJ2-4, the V gene TRBV27, with D hard to call. Trimming left V 6 bases short and J 1 base short, with 10 bases between. CDR1 and CDR2 from the germline V gene are MNHEY and SMNVEV (reference sequence). The CDR3 spans 14 residues.

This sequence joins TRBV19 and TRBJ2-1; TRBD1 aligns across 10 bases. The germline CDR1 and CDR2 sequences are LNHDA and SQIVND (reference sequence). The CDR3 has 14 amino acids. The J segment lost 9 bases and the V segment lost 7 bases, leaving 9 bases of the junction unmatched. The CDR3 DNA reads TGTGCCAGTAAAGACAGGGGGCGAGTCCGTGAGCAGTTCTTC. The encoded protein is CASKDRGRVREQFF.

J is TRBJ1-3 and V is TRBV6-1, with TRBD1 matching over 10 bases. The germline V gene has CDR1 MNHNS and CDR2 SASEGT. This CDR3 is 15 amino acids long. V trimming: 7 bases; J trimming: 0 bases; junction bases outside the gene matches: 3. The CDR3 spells CASTGQGNSGNTIYF. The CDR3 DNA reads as TGTGCCAGCACGGGACAGGGGAACTCTGGAAACACCATATATTTT.

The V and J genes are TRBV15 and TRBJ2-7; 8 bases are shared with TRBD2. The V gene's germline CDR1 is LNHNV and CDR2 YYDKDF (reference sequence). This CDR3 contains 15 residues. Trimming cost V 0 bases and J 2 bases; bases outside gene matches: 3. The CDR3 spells CATSRDPAGAYEQYF. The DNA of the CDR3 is TGTGCCACCAGCAGAGATCCAGCGGGAGCCTACGAGCAGTACTTC.